The rows below give T cell receptor beta chains drawn from one sample of a study of regulatory T cells in long-lasting Graves disease. TCRdb called the multiplex PCR reads again in MiXCR, with one record for every CDR3 protein. The sample consists of around 500,000 distinct CDR3 sequences, approximately 16% of them appearing once. Separately, the same data were catalogued under a study of T cells in Graves' hyperthyroidism and ophthalmopathy.

The sequenced sample was peripheral blood mononuclear cells (PBMCs), obtained at new diagnosis, from a patient treated with antithyroid drugs. The receptors come from a woman aged 35-65 years with Graves disease. CDR3s include the opening cysteine and the closing phenylalanine or tryptophan. A D gene is named only where the DNA matches it firmly. Size tells how often a clone was seen (once, few, many) or the class of an expanded clone, and some rows leave it out.

clone size	V gene	J gene	D gene	CDR3 DNA	CDR3 protein
many	TRBV5-8	TRBJ2-1	.	TGTGCCAGCAGCTTGGGGCGGGACCGCTCCCTATTCGGAGGCAATGAGCAGTTCTTC	CASSLGRDRSLFGGNEQFF
.	TRBV11-2	TRBJ2-5	.	TGTGCCAGCAGCTTAGGGCTGGGGCTGGGGGAGACCCAGTACTTC	CASSLGLGLGETQYF
.	TRBV5-5	TRBJ2-1	.	TGTGCCAGCAGCTTGGCCGTCAGGGCTTTTCTGGGCGATGAGCAGTTCTTC	CASSLAVRAFLGDEQFF
few	TRBV11-2	TRBJ1-4	.	TGTGCCAGCAGCTTAGAGAATGAAAAACTGTTTTTT	CASSLENEKLFF
.	TRBV7-9	TRBJ2-1	TRBD1	TGTGCCAGCAGCTTAGCGGCAGGGGGTTCCAATGAGCAGTTCTTC	CASSLAAGGSNEQFF
many	TRBV18	TRBJ2-3	TRBD2	TGTGCCAGCTCACCACCCCTAGCGGGGGGGGCAGATACGCAGTATTTT	CASSPPLAGGADTQYF
many	TRBV9	TRBJ2-7	.	TGTGCCAGCAGCGTAGGGACAACCTCCTACGAGCAGTACTTC	CASSVGTTSYEQYF
.	TRBV5-4	TRBJ1-4	.	TGTGCCAGCTCACTCCATCCCGGGACGGAAAATGAAAAACTGTTTTTT	CASSLHPGTENEKLFF
.	TRBV6-1	TRBJ1-2	.	TGTGCCAGCAGCTCCGTAAGCGGGGCAGGTGGCTACACCTTC	CASSSVSGAGGYTF
.	TRBV19	TRBJ1-3	.	TGTGCCACTGCCCCCCGGTACTCTGGAAACACCATATATTTT	CATAPRYSGNTIYF
many	TRBV11-3	TRBJ2-3	TRBD1	TGTGCCAGCAGCCCCGGGACAGGGGGCATGAGTACAGATACGCAGTATTTT	CASSPGTGGMSTDTQYF
many	TRBV6-1	TRBJ2-3	TRBD2	TGTGCCGGGAAGCGGGGGGGCGGGGATACGCAGTATTTT	CAGKRGGGDTQYF
many	TRBV3-1	TRBJ1-5	.	TGTGCCAGTGGGGAAGGGCAGCCCCAGCATTTT	CASGEGQPQHF
.	TRBV3-1	TRBJ2-5	.	TGTGCCAGCAGTGGAGCTAGCGACCAAGAGACCCAGTACTTC	CASSGASDQETQYF
many	TRBV6-5	TRBJ2-1	TRBD2	TGTGCCAGCAGTTACGGCCCAACGCCCCGCGGGGGGGCACGCTACAATGAGCAGTTCTTC	CASSYGPTPRGGARYNEQFF
many	TRBV5-1	TRBJ2-1	.	TGCGCCAGCAGCTTGGGGACAAGCTACAATGAGCAGTTCTTC	CASSLGTSYNEQFF